The source of this T cell receptor beta chain is a study of blood T cell repertoires in COVID-19 (dated by TCRdb to 2018 to 2020). With regard to the full study: For ImmuneRACE Cohort 3, a participant was defined as recovered based on two consecutive negative NP/OP PCR tests, clearance by a healthcare professional, or resolution of symptoms. The dataset comprised deeply sampled blood TCRbeta repertoires from subjects exposed to, actively infected with, or recovered from COVID-19. Sample metadata almost always included a de-identified subject ID, COVID-19 status, age in years and sex. The repertoires were released in a freely available public database intended as a resource for research on the immune response to SARS-CoV-2. Samples came from the ongoing ImmuneRACE study (first 160 participants) plus 1,254 subjects from 6 global collaborators. Collaborator samples came from the United States, Italy and Spain and covered acute and convalescent phases of COVID-19. The prospective study material was composed of cDNA or gDNA derived from T cells, B-cell-depleted T cells, or PBMCs. HLA class I and class II types, where available, came from metadata supplied by the sample provider rather than from assay-based typing. Overall results and qualifications from the work: The quantity of clinical and demographic metadata differed by source and by participant and was supplied without curation.

Regarding this clone: Its antigen is currently not known. There are no base qualities to consult, and no much larger clone falls within one base.

The germline V gene gives CDR1 as SNHLY and CDR2 as FYNNEI. Taken from cysteine to phenylalanine, the CDR3 has 16 residues. Of all the DNA, just the CDR3 is kept, 48 bases in frame from base 1. Trimming removed 10 bases from V and 2 bases from J, leaving 23 bases between the germline ends. Participants in the prospective study were enrolled through a virtual design, were aged roughly 18 to 95 years, and lived in 24 United States geographic areas. To assign participants to cohorts, the prospective study relied on clinical history that participants themselves reported in a screening survey and a study questionnaire. Each participant in the prospective study had whole blood, serum and a nasopharyngeal or oropharyngeal swab collected by mobile phlebotomists. Over an approximately 2-month period, participants in the prospective study had the option of providing additional blood draws and questionnaires. Prospective study blood samples were shipped either frozen or at room temperature before DNA extraction.

The immunoSEQ Assay, a bias-controlled multiplex PCR, was used to amplify TCRbeta CDR3 regions from genomic DNA. The original methods were these. Nucleated cell counts per sample were estimated from amplification of reference gene primers within the assay. Sequence reads were collapsed and filtered to measure the absolute abundance of every unique TCRbeta CDR3 rearrangement. For each sample, productive Simpson clonality was calculated as the square root of Simpson's diversity index across productive rearrangements. The table was pulled from immuneACCESS by TCRdb, which kept in-frame rearrangements only. Such tables lose some clones; where checked, under half of the loss comes from unresolved V genes, and the rest has no known cause. The D gene and trimming were derived from the DNA, and the V and J assignments and clone size from that table. In all, the sample holds over 130,000 clones, and approximately 87% of those were seen once. The top ten constitute roughly 4.3% of the sample.

Sequenced sample: PBMCs or T cells enriched from blood (not recorded which). The rearranged chain carries TRBV2 and TRBJ1-2, with an unclear D gene assignment. The receptor's source is a man in his fifties or sixties in a cohort exposed to, infected with or recovered from COVID-19 (not recorded which). CDR3 reads: CATTRERTVGNYGYTF. The nucleotides are TGTGCCACCACCCGAGAAAGGACTGTCGGGAACTATGGCTACACCTTC.